This T cell receptor (beta chain) came from a study of cytomegalovirus exposure and HLA in healthy donors. V shed 5 bases, J shed 3 bases, and the junction held 13 bases outside the gene matches. The CDR3 contains 18 residues. Germline V lookup: CDR1 SEHNR, CDR2 FQNEAQ (reference sequence). Libraries were prepared by immunoSEQ multiplex PCR; TCRdb keeps only in-frame clonotypes and omits some of them. The table lists 110,000 or so clones, more than 85% of them singletons, with 4.4% in the top ten. The chain recombines TRBV7-9 with TRBJ2-1; TRBD2 aligns across 10 bases. What was sequenced was PBMCs. The receptor was derived from a man younger than 30 in good health and CMV-seropositive. The CDR3 spells CASSRTRSSGGNYNEQFF. CDR3 sequence (DNA): TGTGCCAGCAGCCGAACACGGTCTAGCGGGGGAAACTACAATGAGCAGTTCTTC.